A selection of T cell receptor beta chains follows, all from one sample in a study of T cell repertoires in cytomegalovirus infection. Each CDR3 protein is one row after TCRdb ran MiXCR on the reads. Of some 100,000 distinct CDR3 sequences detected, about 30% appear once; the ten largest clones hold about 81%. No antigens are known for them. The sample in question was CD8+ T cells from cultured PBMCs, obtained from culture after CMV antigen stimulation. The source of these receptors is a human donor in good health (CMV status not recorded). Some clones in this sample may be carry-over from other donors' samples. Each CDR3 is given with its conserved first and last residue. Where a row states a size, it is once, few, many or the class of an expanded clone; other rows omit it.

TRBV2	.	TRBJ2-7	CASSEREEQYF
TRBV7-3	many	TRBJ2-2	CASSLTGAGELFF
TRBV19	.	TRBJ2-5	CASSGTGVKLGETQYF
TRBV7-2	once	TRBJ2-2	CASSLVGGPDTGELFF
TRBV11-3	.	TRBJ1-1	CASSTDRGSDTEAFF
TRBV18	few	TRBJ2-6	CASSPGGGGANVLTF
TRBV7-8	.	TRBJ2-1	CASTPDRTGATGAQFF
TRBV4-1	.	TRBJ2-4	CASSPGRANIQYF
TRBV2	.	TRBJ1-2	CASISTVYGYTF
TRBV2	few	TRBJ2-5	CASRRGGETQYF
TRBV27	few	TRBJ1-2	CASSFTGSRGYTF
TRBV10-3	.	TRBJ1-2	CAVREVSKNYGYTF
TRBV24-1	.	TRBJ2-1	CATSDGTTSDEQFF
TRBV11-2	few	TRBJ2-3	CASSLDPGSSTDTQYF
TRBV7-2	many	TRBJ2-1	CASSPGTGNEQFF
TRBV6-6	few	TRBJ2-2	CASTEGPHTGELFF
TRBV27	.	TRBJ1-1	CASSVMTPSGNTEAFF
TRBV12-3/TRBV12-4	.	TRBJ2-1	CASSSGQGASYNEQFF
TRBV12-3/TRBV12-4	.	TRBJ2-7	CASSFRPGNCEQYF
TRBV24-1	.	TRBJ2-3	CATSVGRGGDTDTQYF
TRBV5-1	.	TRBJ1-2	CASSRGFQEYGYTF
TRBV7-6	many	TRBJ1-3	CASSPTASSGNTIYF
TRBV24-1	.	TRBJ2-7	CATSGMYTFYEQYF
TRBV6-1	.	TRBJ1-1	CASSSTGGLGAEAFF
TRBV2	few	TRBJ2-3	CASGSGGAGDTQYF
TRBV28	many	TRBJ2-5	CASRLDRGLRETQYF
TRBV27	many	TRBJ2-2	CASSLGGSTGEELFF
TRBV2	few	TRBJ2-7	CASKWTEERVGYEQYF
TRBV7-6	.	TRBJ2-3	CASSSTQGAWDTQYF
TRBV9	.	TRBJ1-4	CASSVGRATNEKLFF
TRBV5-4	few	TRBJ2-5	CASSLDLPTQGLAQETQYF
TRBV14	many	TRBJ2-1	CASSQGRLAGVPSSYNEQFF
TRBV10-3	.	TRBJ1-2	CAISDRGGYYDGYTF
TRBV4-1	few	TRBJ2-7	CASSLRDGTYEQYF
TRBV6-1	many	TRBJ2-7	CASSVTGTGGSEQYF
TRBV7-9	.	TRBJ2-2	CASSSRGLPGGPTGELFF
TRBV7-6	few	TRBJ2-1	CASSLEGGGWGNEQFF
TRBV7-3	few	TRBJ2-7	CASSLNGGASYEQYF
TRBV20-1	.	TRBJ2-2	CSARTGNTGELFF
TRBV12-3/TRBV12-4	few	TRBJ1-1	CASSLWDRDEAFF
TRBV12-3/TRBV12-4	many	TRBJ1-2	CASSYDYGYTF
TRBV6-1	few	TRBJ1-1	CASSACGVRNTEAFF
TRBV28	.	TRBJ1-1	CASSPHYTEAFF
TRBV28	.	TRBJ2-2	CASLKTGINTGELFF
TRBV7-9	many	TRBJ2-7	CASSPEGSLEQYF
TRBV9	.	TRBJ2-7	CASSFSPSTYEQYF
TRBV5-4	few	TRBJ2-7	CASSSEDRGTYEQYF
TRBV24-1	.	TRBJ2-1	CATSDFAAGEQFF
TRBV27	.	TRBJ2-7	CASSLVTGTTGEQYF
TRBV19	once	TRBJ2-4	CASSMASNIQYF
TRBV6-5	.	TRBJ2-7	CASSPTQYYEQYF
TRBV19	many	TRBJ2-6	CASKTGISGANVLTF
TRBV11-3	.	TRBJ1-3	CASSLGTGQGPGNTIYF
TRBV27	.	TRBJ2-7	CASSLSVRGVEQYF
TRBV5-1	.	TRBJ1-1	CASSLSQGDTEAFF
TRBV4-1	.	TRBJ2-7	CASSQERQGVYEQYF
TRBV6-1	.	TRBJ1-4	CASSLSTNEKLFF